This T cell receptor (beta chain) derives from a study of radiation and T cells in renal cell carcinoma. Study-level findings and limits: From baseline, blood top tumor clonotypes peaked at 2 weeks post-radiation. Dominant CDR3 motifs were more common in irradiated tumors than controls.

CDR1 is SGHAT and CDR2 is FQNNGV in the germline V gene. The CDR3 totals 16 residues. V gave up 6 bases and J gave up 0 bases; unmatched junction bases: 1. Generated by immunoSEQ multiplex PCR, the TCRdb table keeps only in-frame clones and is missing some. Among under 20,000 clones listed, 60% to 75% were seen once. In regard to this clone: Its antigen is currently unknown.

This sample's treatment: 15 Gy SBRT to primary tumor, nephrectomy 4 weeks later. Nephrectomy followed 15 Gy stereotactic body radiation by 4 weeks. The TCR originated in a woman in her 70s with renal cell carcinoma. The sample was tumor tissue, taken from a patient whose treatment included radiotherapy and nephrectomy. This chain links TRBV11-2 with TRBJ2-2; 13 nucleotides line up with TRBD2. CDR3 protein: CASRGLAGPNTGELFF. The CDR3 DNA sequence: TGTGCCAGCAGGGGACTAGCGGGGCCGAACACCGGGGAGCTGTTTTTT. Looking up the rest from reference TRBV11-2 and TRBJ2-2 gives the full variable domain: EAGVAQSPRYKIIEKRQSVAFWCNPISGHATLYWYQQILGQGPKLLIQFQNNGVVDDSQLPKDRFSAERLKGVDSTLKIQPAKLEDSAVYLCASRGLAGPNTGELFFGEGSRLTVL.